Sequencing of this T cell receptor beta chain was carried out in a study of cytomegalovirus exposure and HLA in healthy donors. The overall study: In a later analysis, the 120 or so validation repertoires were reported to have used the same platform as the 650 to 800 first-cohort repertoires.

As concerns this clone: Its antigen is as yet unknown.

Profiled with immunoSEQ multiplex PCR; TCRdb holds only in-frame clones, not every one. Counted here are about 130,000 clones, about 90% occurring once; the ten biggest clones make up about 6.7%. Points from the study as a whole: Testing in vitro showed a few CMV-associated chains specific for CMV antigens. A list of approximately 150 TCR beta chains associated with cytomegalovirus was given.

The V end lost 1 base, the J end lost 7 bases, and 16 bases lay between the germline ends. This CDR3 is 15 amino acids long. Germline V lookup: CDR1 SGDLS, CDR2 YYNGEE. The sequencing input was PBMCs. The TCR was taken from a woman aged 30 to 39 in good health and CMV-seropositive. The chain joins TRBV9 to TRBJ2-3; maybe TRBD2 (5 bases). The CDR3: CASSVNIGGANTQYF. CDR3 coding DNA: TGTGCCAGCAGCGTAAACATAGGAGGTGCCAATACGCAGTATTTT.